Here is one T cell receptor beta chain with its context. The antigen remains unidentified. Germline CDR1 is SGHRS and CDR2 is YFSETQ. The length of the CDR3 is 13 residues. Sequencing was performed with immunoSEQ multiplex PCR; in TCRdb, only in-frame clones are kept and a portion is missing. The sample consists of some 100,000 clones, roughly 93% of them appearing once. These data are taken from a study of siplizumab effects on memory and regulatory T cells. Study results and caveats: Siplizumab significantly decreased alloreactive sequences from unstimulated CD4+ memory cells. Naive T cells seemed more diverse than memory cells; they also seemed major alloresponse contributors. Of the proliferating CD4+ or CD8+ clones, roughly 80-95% lacked a naive or memory phenotype that could be assigned.

The chain joins TRBV5-1 to TRBJ2-5; the D is unclear. The J call may not be correct, given that the DNA end is closer to TRBJ2-7. Input material: CD8+ T cells sorted from blood. The clonotype comes from a human donor in good health. CDR3 region: CASSLAEHYEQYF. Here the CDR3 DNA reads TGCGCCAGCAGCTTGGCCGAGCACTACGAGCAGTACTTC.